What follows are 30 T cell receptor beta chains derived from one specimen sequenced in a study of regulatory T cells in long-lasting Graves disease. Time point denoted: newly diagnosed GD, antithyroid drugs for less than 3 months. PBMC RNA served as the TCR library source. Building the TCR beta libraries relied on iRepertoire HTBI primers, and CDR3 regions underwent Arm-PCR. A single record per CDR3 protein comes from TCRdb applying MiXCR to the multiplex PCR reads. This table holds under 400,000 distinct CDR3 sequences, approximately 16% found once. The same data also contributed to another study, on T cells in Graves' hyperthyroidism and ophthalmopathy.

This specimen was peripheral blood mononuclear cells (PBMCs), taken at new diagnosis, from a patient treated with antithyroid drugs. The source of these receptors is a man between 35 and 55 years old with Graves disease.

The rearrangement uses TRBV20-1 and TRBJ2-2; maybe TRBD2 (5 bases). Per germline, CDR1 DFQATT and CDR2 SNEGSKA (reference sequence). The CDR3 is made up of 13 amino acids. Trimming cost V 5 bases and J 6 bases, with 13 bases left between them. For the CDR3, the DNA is TGCAGTGCTGAGCTCTATAGCGCCGGGGAGCTGTTTTTT. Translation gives CSAELYSAGELFF.

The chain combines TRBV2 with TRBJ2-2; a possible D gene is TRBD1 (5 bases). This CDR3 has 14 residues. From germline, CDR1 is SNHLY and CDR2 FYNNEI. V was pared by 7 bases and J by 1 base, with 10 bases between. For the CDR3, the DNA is TGTGCCAGCAAACTGACAGTGAACACCGGGGAGCTGTTTTTT. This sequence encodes CASKLTVNTGELFF. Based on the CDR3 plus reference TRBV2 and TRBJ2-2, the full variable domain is EPEVTQTPSHQVTQMGQEVILRCVPISNHLYFYWYRQILGQKVEFLVSFYNNEISEKSEIFDDQFSVERPDGSNFTLKIRSTKLEDSAMYFCASKLTVNTGELFFGEGSRLTVL.

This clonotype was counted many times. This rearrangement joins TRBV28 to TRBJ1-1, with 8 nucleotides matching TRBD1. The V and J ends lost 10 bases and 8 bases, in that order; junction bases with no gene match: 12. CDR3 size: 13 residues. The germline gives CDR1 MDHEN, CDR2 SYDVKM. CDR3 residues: CATLNSRGLEAFF. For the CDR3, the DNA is TGTGCCACCCTTAACTCCAGGGGGCTGGAAGCTTTCTTT. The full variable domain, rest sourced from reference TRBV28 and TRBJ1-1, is DVKVTQSSRYLVKRTGEKVFLECVQDMDHENMFWYRQDPGLGLRLIYFSYDVKMKEKGDIPEGYSVSREKKERFSLILESASTNQTSMYLCATLNSRGLEAFFGQGTRLTVV.

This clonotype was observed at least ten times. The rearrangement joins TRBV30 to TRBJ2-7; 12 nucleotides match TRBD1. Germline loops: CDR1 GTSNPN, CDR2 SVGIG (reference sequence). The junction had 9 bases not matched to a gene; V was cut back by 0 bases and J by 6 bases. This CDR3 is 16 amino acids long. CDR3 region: CAWSVLGTGGEGEQYF. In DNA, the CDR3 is TGTGCCTGGAGTGTACTCGGGACAGGGGGCGAAGGCGAGCAGTACTTC.

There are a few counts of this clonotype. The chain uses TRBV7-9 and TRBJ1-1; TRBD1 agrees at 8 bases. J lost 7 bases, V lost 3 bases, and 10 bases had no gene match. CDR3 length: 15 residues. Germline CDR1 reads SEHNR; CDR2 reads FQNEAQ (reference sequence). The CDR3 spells CASSFSGGFSLEAFF. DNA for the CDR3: TGTGCCAGCAGCTTCTCAGGGGGCTTTTCCCTTGAAGCTTTCTTT.

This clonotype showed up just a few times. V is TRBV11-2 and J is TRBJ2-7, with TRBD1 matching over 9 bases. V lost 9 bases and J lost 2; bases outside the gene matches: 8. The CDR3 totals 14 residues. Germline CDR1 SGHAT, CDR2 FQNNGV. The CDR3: CASTGTGIAYEQYF. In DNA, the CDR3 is TGTGCCAGTACCGGGACAGGGATTGCCTACGAGCAGTACTTC.

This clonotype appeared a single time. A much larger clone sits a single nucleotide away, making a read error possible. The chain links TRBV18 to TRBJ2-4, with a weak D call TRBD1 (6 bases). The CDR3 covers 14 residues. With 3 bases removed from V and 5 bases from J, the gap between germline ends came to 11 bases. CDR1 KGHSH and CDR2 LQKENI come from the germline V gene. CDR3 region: CASSPRDTENIQYF. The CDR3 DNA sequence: TGTGCCAGCTCACCCCGGGACACAGAAAACATTCAGTACTTC.

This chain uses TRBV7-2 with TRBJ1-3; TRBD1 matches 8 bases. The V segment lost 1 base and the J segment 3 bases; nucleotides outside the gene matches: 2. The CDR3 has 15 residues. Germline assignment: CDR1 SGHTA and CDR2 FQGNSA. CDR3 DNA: TGTGCCAGCAGCTTAGGGGACAGGCGTGGAAACACCATATATTTT. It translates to CASSLGDRRGNTIYF.

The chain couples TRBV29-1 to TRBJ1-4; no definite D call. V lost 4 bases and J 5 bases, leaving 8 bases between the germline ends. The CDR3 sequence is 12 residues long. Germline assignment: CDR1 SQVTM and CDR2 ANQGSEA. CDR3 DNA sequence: TGCAGCGTTGTCTTGGGGAATGAAAAACTGTTTTTT. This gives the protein CSVVLGNEKLFF. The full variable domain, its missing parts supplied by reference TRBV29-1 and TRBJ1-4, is SAVISQKPSRDICQRGTSLTIQCQVDSQVTMMFWYRQQPGQSLTLIATANQGSEATYESGFVIDKFPISRPNLTFSTLTVSNMSPEDSSIYLCSVVLGNEKLFFGSGTQLSVL.

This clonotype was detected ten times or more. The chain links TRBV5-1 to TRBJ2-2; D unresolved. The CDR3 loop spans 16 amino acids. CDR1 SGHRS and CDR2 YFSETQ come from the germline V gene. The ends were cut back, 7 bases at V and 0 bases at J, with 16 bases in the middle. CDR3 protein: CASQTSPAPNTGELFF. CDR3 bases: TGCGCCAGCCAAACCAGCCCAGCCCCGAACACCGGGGAGCTGTTTTTT.

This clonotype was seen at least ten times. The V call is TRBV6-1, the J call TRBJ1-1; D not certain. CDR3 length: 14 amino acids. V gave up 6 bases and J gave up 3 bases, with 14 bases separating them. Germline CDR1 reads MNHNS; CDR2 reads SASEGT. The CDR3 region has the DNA TGTGCCAGCAGAAACAGAATGCGGGACACTGAAGCTTTCTTT. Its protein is CASRNRMRDTEAFF.

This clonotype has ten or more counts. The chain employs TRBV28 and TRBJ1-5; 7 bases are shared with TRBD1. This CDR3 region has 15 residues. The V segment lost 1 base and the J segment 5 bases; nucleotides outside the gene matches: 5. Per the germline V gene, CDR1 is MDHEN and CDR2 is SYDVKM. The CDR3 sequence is CASSLFSTGYQPQHF. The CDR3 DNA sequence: TGTGCCAGCAGTTTATTTTCGACAGGGTATCAGCCCCAGCATTTT. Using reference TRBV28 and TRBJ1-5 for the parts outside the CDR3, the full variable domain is DVKVTQSSRYLVKRTGEKVFLECVQDMDHENMFWYRQDPGLGLRLIYFSYDVKMKEKGDIPEGYSVSREKKERFSLILESASTNQTSMYLCASSLFSTGYQPQHFGDGTRLSIL.

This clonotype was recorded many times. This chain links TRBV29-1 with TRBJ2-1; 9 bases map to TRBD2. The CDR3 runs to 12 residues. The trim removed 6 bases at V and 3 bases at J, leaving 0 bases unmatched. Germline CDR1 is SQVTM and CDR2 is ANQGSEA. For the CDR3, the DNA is TGCAGCGTGACTAGCGGCTACAATGAGCAGTTCTTC. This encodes CSVTSGYNEQFF.

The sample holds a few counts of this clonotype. CDR3 sequence (DNA): TGTGCCAGTCGAATCGTCCGGGACGGATATGAAAAACTGTTTTTT. This codes for CASRIVRDGYEKLFF. The gene calls are TRBV19 and TRBJ1-4; a weak D match, TRBD1 (5 bases). The germline CDR1 and CDR2 sequences are LNHDA and SQIVND (reference sequence). Trimming removed 8 bases at V and 6 bases at J, with 19 bases between. This CDR3 region has 15 residues. Full variable domain (remainder filled in from reference TRBV19 and TRBJ1-4): DGGITQSPKYLFRKEGQNVTLSCEQNLNHDAMYWYRQDPGQGLRLIYYSQIVNDFQKGDIAEGYSVSREKKESFPLTVTSAQKNPTAFYLCASRIVRDGYEKLFFGSGTQLSVL.

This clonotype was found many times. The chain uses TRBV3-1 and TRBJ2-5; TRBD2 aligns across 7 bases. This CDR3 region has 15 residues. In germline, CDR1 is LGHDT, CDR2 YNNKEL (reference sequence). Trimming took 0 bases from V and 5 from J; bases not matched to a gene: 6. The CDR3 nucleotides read TGTGCCAGCAGCCAAGACGTGGGGGGGAGGGAGACCCAGTACTTC. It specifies CASSQDVGGRETQYF.

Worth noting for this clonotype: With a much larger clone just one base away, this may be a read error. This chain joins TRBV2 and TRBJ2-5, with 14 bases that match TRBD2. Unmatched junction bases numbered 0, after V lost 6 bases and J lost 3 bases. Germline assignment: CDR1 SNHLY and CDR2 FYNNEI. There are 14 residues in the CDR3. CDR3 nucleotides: TGTGCCAGCAGGGGACTAGCGGGGGAAGAGACCCAGTACTTC. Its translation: CASRGLAGEETQYF.

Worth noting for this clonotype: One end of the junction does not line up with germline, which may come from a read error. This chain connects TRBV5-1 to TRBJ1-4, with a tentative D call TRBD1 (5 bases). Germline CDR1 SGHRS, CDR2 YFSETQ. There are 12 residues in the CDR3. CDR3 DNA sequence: TGTGCCAGCCCAGGGCTGGATGAAAAACTGTTTTTT. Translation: CASPGLDEKLFF.

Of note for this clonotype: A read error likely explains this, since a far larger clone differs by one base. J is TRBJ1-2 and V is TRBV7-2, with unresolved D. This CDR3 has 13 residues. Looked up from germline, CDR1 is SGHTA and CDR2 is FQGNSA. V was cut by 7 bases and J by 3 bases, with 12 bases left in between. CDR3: CASIGGLDYGYTF. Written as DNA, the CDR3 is TGTGCCAGCATAGGTGGATTGGACTATGGCTACACCTTC.

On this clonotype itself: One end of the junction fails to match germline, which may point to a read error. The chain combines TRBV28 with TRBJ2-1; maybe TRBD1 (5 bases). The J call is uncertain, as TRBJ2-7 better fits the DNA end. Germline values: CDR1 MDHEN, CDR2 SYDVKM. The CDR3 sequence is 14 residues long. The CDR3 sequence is CASSGHLSYNEQYF. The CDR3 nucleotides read TGCGCCAGCAGTGGACACCTCTCCTACAATGAGCAGTACTTC.

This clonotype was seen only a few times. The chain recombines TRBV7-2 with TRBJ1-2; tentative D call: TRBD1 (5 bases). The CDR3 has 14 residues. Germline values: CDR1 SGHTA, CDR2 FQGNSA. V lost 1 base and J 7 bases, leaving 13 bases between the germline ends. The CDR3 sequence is CASSLVRDIGGYTF. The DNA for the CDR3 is TGTGCCAGCAGCTTAGTCAGGGATATTGGTGGCTACACCTTC.

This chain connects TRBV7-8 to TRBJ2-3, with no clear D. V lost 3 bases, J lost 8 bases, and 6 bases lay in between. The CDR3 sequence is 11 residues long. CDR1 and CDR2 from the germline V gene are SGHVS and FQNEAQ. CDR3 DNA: TGTGCCAGCAGCTTTGGGATTACGCAGTATTTT. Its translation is CASSFGITQYF.

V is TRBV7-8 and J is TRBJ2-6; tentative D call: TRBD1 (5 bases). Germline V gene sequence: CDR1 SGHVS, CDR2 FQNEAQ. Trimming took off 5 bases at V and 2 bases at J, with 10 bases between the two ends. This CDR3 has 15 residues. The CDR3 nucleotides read TGTGCCAGCAGCCAGGGATTTCCTGGGGCCAACGTCCTGACTTTC. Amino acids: CASSQGFPGANVLTF.

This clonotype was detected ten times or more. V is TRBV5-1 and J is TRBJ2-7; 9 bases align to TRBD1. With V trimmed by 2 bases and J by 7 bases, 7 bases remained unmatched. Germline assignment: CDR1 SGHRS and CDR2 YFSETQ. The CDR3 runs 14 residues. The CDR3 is CASSLAQGAEEQYF. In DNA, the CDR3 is TGCGCCAGCAGCTTAGCACAGGGGGCTGAGGAGCAGTACTTC.

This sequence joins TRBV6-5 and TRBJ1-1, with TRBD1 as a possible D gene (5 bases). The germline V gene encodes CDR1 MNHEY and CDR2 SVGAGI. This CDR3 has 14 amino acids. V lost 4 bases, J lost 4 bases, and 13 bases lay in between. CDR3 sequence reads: CASSSDTPFTEAFF. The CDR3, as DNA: TGTGCCAGCAGTTCGGACACCCCCTTCACTGAAGCTTTCTTT.

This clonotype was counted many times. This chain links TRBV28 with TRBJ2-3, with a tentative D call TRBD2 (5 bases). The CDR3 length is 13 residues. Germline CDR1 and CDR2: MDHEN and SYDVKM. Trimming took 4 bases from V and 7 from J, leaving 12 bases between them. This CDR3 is CASSWVRRYTQYF. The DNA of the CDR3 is TGTGCCAGCAGTTGGGTCAGGAGGTATACGCAGTATTTT.

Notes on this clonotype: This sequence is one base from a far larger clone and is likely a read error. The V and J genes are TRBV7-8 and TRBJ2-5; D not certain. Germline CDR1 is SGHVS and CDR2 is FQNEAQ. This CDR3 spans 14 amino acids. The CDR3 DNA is TGTGCCAGCAGCTTAGGCCCACACCAAGAGACCCAGCACTTC. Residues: CASSLGPHQETQHF.

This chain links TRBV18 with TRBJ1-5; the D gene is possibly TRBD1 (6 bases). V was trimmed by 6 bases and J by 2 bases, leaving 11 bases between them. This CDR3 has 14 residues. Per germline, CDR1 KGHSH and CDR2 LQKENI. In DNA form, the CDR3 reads TGTGCCAGCTCGCGGGACAACGGCAATCAGCCCCAGCATTTT. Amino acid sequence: CASSRDNGNQPQHF.

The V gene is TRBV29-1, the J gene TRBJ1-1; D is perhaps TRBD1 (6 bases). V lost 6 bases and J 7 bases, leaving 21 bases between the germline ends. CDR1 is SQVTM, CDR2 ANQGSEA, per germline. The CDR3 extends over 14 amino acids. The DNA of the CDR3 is TGCAGCGTCAATCCTAACAGGGATGGGAGTGAAGCTTTCTTT. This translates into CSVNPNRDGSEAFF.

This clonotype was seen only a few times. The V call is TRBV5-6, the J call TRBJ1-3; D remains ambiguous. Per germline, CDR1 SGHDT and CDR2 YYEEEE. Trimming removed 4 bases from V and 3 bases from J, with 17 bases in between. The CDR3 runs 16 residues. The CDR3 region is CASSPPGLGVGNTIYF. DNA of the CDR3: TGTGCCAGCAGCCCTCCCGGGCTCGGAGTTGGAAACACCATATATTTT.

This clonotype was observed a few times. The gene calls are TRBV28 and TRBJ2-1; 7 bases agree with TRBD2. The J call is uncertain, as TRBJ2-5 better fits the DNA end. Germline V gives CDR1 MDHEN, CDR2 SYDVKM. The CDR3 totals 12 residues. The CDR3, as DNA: TGTGCCTCCAAAGAGGGAGGGGAGACCCAGTACTTC. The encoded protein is CASKEGGETQYF.